Sequencing of this T cell receptor beta chain was carried out in a study of shared clonotypes between healthy human individuals. Study-wide results and caveats: Generally, naive subsets came out with larger estimated richness than memory subsets. Non-shared clonotypes had lower generation probabilities than those shared by all four donors. Rarefaction showed that sequencing of sorted subsets was incomplete (despite large depth).

In the case of this clone: Its antigen is unknown.

A CD45RA+ naive subset and a CD45RA-negative memory subset were split from CD4+ cells. This table comes from immunoSEQ multiplex PCR, and its TCRdb copy is limited to in-frame clones, with some not included. There are over a million clones in the sample; 95% to 99% occur only once, and around 0.45% lies in the top ten. From germline, CDR1 is MNHEY and CDR2 SMNVEV (reference sequence). This CDR3 is built from 16 residues. Trimming shortened V by 4 bases and J by 0 bases, and 16 bases separated the two germline ends. The clonotype was recovered from a man younger than 40 in good health. The chain recombines TRBV27 with TRBJ2-7, with D possibly matching TRBD1 (6 bases). The sample was naive CD4+ T cells sorted from blood. The subset was: CD45RA+ positively selected. CDR3 loop: CASSSPGQTSSYEQYF. The DNA for the CDR3 is TGTGCCAGCAGTTCCCCAGGACAGACAAGCTCCTACGAGCAGTACTTC.